The following is a T cell receptor (beta chain) sequence with its context. Its antigen is not known. The data originate from a study of T cells after yellow fever vaccination. Overall study: Where fractions had low cell numbers, libraries were prepared from them with the SMART-Seq v4 Ultra Low Input RNA kit.

Template-switching 5'RACE yielded the TCR cDNA; a universal primer site and UMIs were added in the process. Via MiXCR, TCRdb re-called the 5' RACE reads, giving one row per CDR3 protein. There are 500,000 to 550,000 distinct CDR3 sequences in the sample; 21% occur only once, and about a sixth lies in the top ten. Study findings and constraints: The secondary response was weaker but peaked faster, day 5 versus 15. Booster sampling recovered most clones from primary vaccination (under 97% CD4, approximately 88% CD8).

This sequence originates from a man younger than 35 who received the YFV17D yellow fever vaccine. The starting material was PBMCs, obtained less than 25 days after the first yellow fever vaccination.

The CDR3 spells CASSRGPGPGRDTTDTQYF. DNA of the CDR3: TGTGCCAGCAGCCGGGGCCCGGGACCGGGACGAGATACAACAGATACGCAGTATTTT. The chain has TRBV5-6 and TRBJ2-3; D is tentatively TRBD1 or TRBD2 (5 bases each). V was shortened by 4 bases and J by 3 bases, with 27 bases between the two germline ends. The CDR3 sequence is 19 residues long. Germline values: CDR1 SGHDT, CDR2 YYEEEE.